The T cell receptor beta chain under discussion was sequenced for a study of blood T cell repertoires in COVID-19. This CDR3 contains 16 residues. Germline V gene data show CDR1 as SGHNT and CDR2 as YYREEE (reference sequence). The V and J ends lost 4 bases and 1 base respectively, with 14 bases between them. Repertoires were generated with immunoSEQ multiplex PCR, while TCRdb's copy carries only in-frame clones and drops some. Seen here are tens of thousands of clones, over 65% observed once, and the top ten hold 2% to 3%. The specimen sequenced was peripheral blood. The chain combines TRBV5-4 with TRBJ2-2; maybe TRBD1 (5 bases). The clonotype originates from a human donor with acute or convalescent COVID-19. The donor label of this sample is uncertain. The CDR3 sequence: CASSHPGQGNTGELFF. The DNA for the CDR3 is TGTGCCAGCAGCCACCCCGGGCAGGGGAACACCGGGGAGCTGTTTTTT.